The entry below describes one TCR beta chain. CDR3 length equals 16 residues. The V and J ends lost 4 bases and 2 bases, in that order; junction bases with no gene match: 7. CDR1 is MNHEY, CDR2 SMNVEV, per germline (reference sequence). The assay was immunoSEQ multiplex PCR, and TCRdb's table has in-frame clones only and misses some. The sample has about 190,000 clones; around 83% are singletons. The data originate from a study of blood T cell repertoires in COVID-19. Sequencing was performed on peripheral blood. The chain couples TRBV27 to TRBJ2-7; 11 bases align to TRBD2. The clonotype comes from a woman aged 25 to 39 with active or convalescent COVID-19. CDR3 protein: CASSSQLAGAPYEQYF. The CDR3 DNA reads as TGTGCCAGCAGTTCACAACTAGCGGGAGCCCCCTACGAGCAGTACTTC.